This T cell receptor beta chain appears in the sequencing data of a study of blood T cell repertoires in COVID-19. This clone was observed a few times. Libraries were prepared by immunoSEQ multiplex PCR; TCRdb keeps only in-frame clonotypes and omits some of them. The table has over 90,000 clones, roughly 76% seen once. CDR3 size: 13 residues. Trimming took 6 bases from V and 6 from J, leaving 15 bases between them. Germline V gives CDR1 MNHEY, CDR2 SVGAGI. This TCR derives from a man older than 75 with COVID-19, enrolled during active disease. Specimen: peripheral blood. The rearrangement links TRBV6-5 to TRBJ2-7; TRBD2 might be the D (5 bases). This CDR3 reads CASRDGGRGEQYF. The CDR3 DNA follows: TGTGCCAGCAGAGATGGAGGTCGGGGCGAGCAGTACTTC.